This passage covers 13 T cell receptor beta chains from one sample sequenced in a study of T cell changes during pregnancy in multiple sclerosis. Sequenced by immunoSEQ multiplex PCR; TCRdb stores in-frame clones only, minus some. The sample has 50,000 to 75,000 clones; approximately 93% are singletons. This specimen consisted of CD8+ T cells from peripheral blood mononuclear cells, obtained in the third trimester of pregnancy. These TCRs come from a female donor with multiple sclerosis, enrolled in a pregnancy study.

The chain employs TRBV2 and TRBJ1-2, with D unclear. This CDR3 comprises 14 residues. Deletions cut 3 bases from V and 4 bases from J, with 12 bases between. Germline CDR1 SNHLY, CDR2 FYNNEI. In DNA, the CDR3 is TGTGCCAGCAGTGAGGGAGGGTTCGGCTATGGCTACACCTTC. It translates to CASSEGGFGYGYTF.

The V and J genes are TRBV27 and TRBJ2-1; 7 positions match TRBD2. The junction had 11 bases not matched to a gene; V was cut back by 5 bases and J by 7 bases. The germline gives CDR1 MNHEY, CDR2 SMNVEV (reference sequence). The CDR3 contains 15 residues. The CDR3 nucleotides are TGTGCCAGCAGTCCCAGGACTAGTAAGGTTAATGAGCAGTTCTTC. Translated: CASSPRTSKVNEQFF.

The V and J genes are TRBV13 and TRBJ2-7; D is unresolved. V lost 5 bases to trimming and J lost 0 bases, with 5 bases between them. There are 12 residues in the CDR3. CDR1 is PRHDT, CDR2 FYEKMQ, per germline (reference sequence). CDR3 coding DNA: TGTGCCAGCAGCCCTAACTCCTACGAGCAGTACTTC. It is translated as CASSPNSYEQYF.

The chain has TRBV11-2 and TRBJ1-5; D is unclear. Per the germline V gene, CDR1 is SGHAT and CDR2 is FQNNGV. There are 11 residues in the CDR3. The V end lost 5 bases, the J end lost 6 bases, and 5 bases lay between the germline ends. CDR3 coding DNA: TGTGCCAGCAGCGTCATTCAGCCCCAGCATTTT. This translates into CASSVIQPQHF.

The genes are TRBV7-6 and TRBJ1-1; no clear D. V lost 3 bases and J 4 bases, leaving 9 bases between the germline ends. Germline V gene lookup returns CDR1 SGHVS and CDR2 FNYEAQ. The CDR3 spans 13 residues. CDR3 nucleotides: TGTGCCAGCAGCTTCGAGCCCTCCACTGAAGCTTTCTTT. This gives the protein CASSFEPSTEAFF.

This chain joins TRBV5-4 and TRBJ2-7, with D unresolved. The CDR3 runs to 11 residues. Germline CDR1 is SGHNT and CDR2 is YYREEE (reference sequence). Between the trimmed V and J ends, which lost 2 bases and 5 bases, there was a span of 5 bases. The CDR3 sequence is CASSFSDEQYF. The CDR3 DNA follows: TGTGCCAGCAGCTTCAGTGACGAGCAGTACTTC.

V usage is TRBV4-1 and J usage is TRBJ2-1; 13 bases fit TRBD2. This CDR3 contains 15 residues. Germline V gene lookup returns CDR1 MGHRA and CDR2 YSYEKL. V lost 6 bases and J lost 7; bases outside the gene matches: 6. Here the CDR3 DNA reads TGCGCCAGCAGTCTGACTAGCGGGAGGCCAAATGAGCAGTTCTTC. Translating gives CASSLTSGRPNEQFF.

The chain links TRBV29-1 to TRBJ2-7; 8 bases are a match to TRBD1. This CDR3 is built from 14 residues. The V segment lost 3 bases and the J segment 2 bases; nucleotides outside the gene matches: 6. CDR1 and CDR2 from the germline V gene are SQVTM and ANQGSEA. The CDR3 nucleotides read TGCAGCGTTGATTCCGGGACAGGAACCTACGAGCAGTACTTC. This encodes CSVDSGTGTYEQYF.

V usage is TRBV4-3 and J usage is TRBJ1-1, with TRBD1 matching 8 bases. The V gene's germline CDR1 is LGHNA and CDR2 YSLEER. Unmatched junction bases numbered 12, after V lost 0 bases and J lost 0 bases. The CDR3 spans 19 residues. The CDR3 bases are TGCGCCAGCAGCCAAGATCCAGGGGGACAGGACTTAATGAACACTGAAGCTTTCTTT. Amino acid sequence: CASSQDPGGQDLMNTEAFF.

The V and J genes are TRBV11-2 and TRBJ2-7; 11 bases match TRBD2. The J segment lost 6 bases and the V segment lost 0 bases, leaving 4 bases of the junction unmatched. CDR1 and CDR2 (germline): SGHAT, FQNNGV. The CDR3 is 15 amino acids. The CDR3 loop reads CASSLELAGAFEQYF. The CDR3 coding sequence is TGTGCCAGCAGCTTAGAACTAGCGGGAGCCTTCGAGCAGTACTTC. The whole variable domain, remainder taken from reference TRBV11-2 and TRBJ2-7, is EAGVAQSPRYKIIEKRQSVAFWCNPISGHATLYWYQQILGQGPKLLIQFQNNGVVDDSQLPKDRFSAERLKGVDSTLKIQPAKLEDSAVYLCASSLELAGAFEQYFGPGTRLTVT.

The J gene is TRBJ2-7, the V gene TRBV6-1, with TRBD2 identical over 7 bases. Germline CDR1 and CDR2: MNHNS and SASEGT. V dropped 5 bases and J dropped 0; count of bases not matched to a gene: 4. The CDR3 sequence is 14 residues long. The CDR3 loop is CASSKRGSSYEQYF. In nucleotides, the CDR3 is TGTGCCAGCAGTAAGCGGGGTAGCTCCTACGAGCAGTACTTC.

The rearrangement links TRBV14 to TRBJ2-5; TRBD2 is a possible D gene (5 bases). V lost 5 bases, J lost 7 bases, and 14 bases lay in between. Per germline, CDR1 SGHDN and CDR2 FVKESK. CDR3 size: 13 residues. CDR3 bases: TGTGCCAGCAGCTCGAGGGATCCTGGGACCCAGTACTTC. This sequence encodes CASSSRDPGTQYF.

The chain employs TRBV19 and TRBJ2-7; TRBD2 aligns across 7 bases. Germline assignment: CDR1 LNHDA and CDR2 SQIVND (reference sequence). The length of the CDR3 is 15 residues. V dropped 3 bases and J dropped 5; count of bases not matched to a gene: 10. The DNA for the CDR3 is TGTGCCAGTAGTATTGGCGGGAGTCGCCTTAACGAGCAGTACTTC. Amino acids: CASSIGGSRLNEQYF.